Listed below are T cell receptor beta chains from one sample, sequenced in a study of cytomegalovirus exposure and HLA in healthy donors. Sequencing used immunoSEQ multiplex PCR; TCRdb keeps in-frame clones, though not all of them. Altogether approximately 97,000 clones are present, about 95% being singletons, with the ten largest covering 0.89%. The specimen sequenced was PBMCs. The receptors derive from a woman under 30 in good health and CMV-seronegative. CDR3s include the opening cysteine and the closing phenylalanine or tryptophan. D genes are given only for firm matches. Clone size is given for some rows only: seen once, a few or many times, or a class if the clone is expanded.

clone_size j_call v_call d_call cdr3_aa cdr3_nt
. TRBJ1-2 TRBV14 TRBD1 CASSNRDRAYGYTF TGTGCCAGCAGCAACCGGGACAGGGCCTATGGCTACACCTTC
once TRBJ1-1 TRBV11-2 TRBD1 CASSPGDRLNTEAFF TGTGCCAGCAGCCCGGGGGACAGATTGAACACTGAAGCTTTCTTT
. TRBJ1-2 TRBV19 . CASSKTPGYGYTF TGTGCCAGTAGTAAAACTCCGGGATACGGCTACACCTTC
. TRBJ1-1 TRBV7-8 TRBD1 CASSPQGVEAFF TGTGCCAGCAGCCCACAGGGGGTGGAAGCTTTCTTT
. TRBJ1-5 TRBV28 TRBD1 CASSPGQGHQPQHF TGTGCCAGCAGTCCCGGACAGGGCCATCAGCCCCAGCATTTT
. TRBJ1-1 TRBV6-1 TRBD1 CASRGTGGNTEAFF TGTGCCAGCAGAGGGACAGGGGGCAACACTGAAGCTTTCTTT
. TRBJ2-1 TRBV20-1 . CSAPISNEQFF TGCAGTGCCCCCATTAGCAATGAGCAGTTCTTC
few TRBJ1-2 TRBV19 TRBD1 CASSIGGQGSYGYTF TGTGCCAGTAGTATAGGAGGACAGGGCTCCTATGGCTACACCTTC
once TRBJ1-1 TRBV7-9 . CASSSRDKNTEAFF TGTGCCAGCAGCTCCCGGGACAAGAACACTGAAGCTTTCTTT
. TRBJ1-1 TRBV5-1 . CASSLETGWRTEAFF TGCGCCAGCAGCTTGGAAACAGGGTGGAGGACTGAAGCTTTCTTT
. TRBJ1-2 TRBV30 TRBD1 CAWTRDSDGYTF TGTGCCTGGACGAGGGACAGTGATGGCTACACCTTC
. TRBJ2-7 TRBV4-1 . CASSQVSDTSYEQYF TGCGCCAGCAGCCAAGTCTCGGACACATCCTACGAGCAGTACTTC
. TRBJ2-2 TRBV7-7 TRBD2 CASSRLPSGGGAGELFF TGTGCTAGCAGCCGACTCCCTAGCGGGGGAGGGGCCGGGGAGCTGTTTTTT
. TRBJ2-7 TRBV19 . CASSSFDEQYF TGTGCCAGTAGTTCCTTTGACGAGCAGTACTTC
. TRBJ1-2 TRBV7-9 . CASSPATEVPRGYTF TGTGCCAGCAGCCCAGCGACAGAAGTCCCCCGTGGCTACACCTTC
. TRBJ1-5 TRBV30 . CAWNGGGSNQPQHF TGTGCCTGGAATGGAGGTGGAAGCAATCAGCCCCAGCATTTT
. TRBJ1-6 TRBV5-1 TRBD1 CASSGNRGGNSPLHF TGCGCCAGCAGCGGCAACAGGGGTGGGAATTCACCCCTCCACTTT
. TRBJ2-3 TRBV2 . CASNRVTDTQYF TGTGCCAGCAACCGGGTCACAGATACGCAGTATTTT
. TRBJ2-1 TRBV11-2 TRBD2 CASSLGGTSGGRNEQFF TGTGCCAGCAGCTTAGGAGGGACTAGCGGGGGGCGTAATGAGCAGTTCTTC
. TRBJ2-2 TRBV7-8 TRBD1 CASFPKGQGVAGELFF TGTGCCAGCTTCCCTAAGGGACAGGGGGTGGCCGGGGAGCTGTTTTTT
. TRBJ1-5 TRBV9 . CASSVHGNQPQHF TGTGCCAGCAGCGTACATGGCAATCAGCCCCAGCATTTT
. TRBJ2-1 TRBV27 TRBD2 CASRRLADSYNEQFF TGTGCCAGCAGAAGACTAGCGGACAGCTACAATGAGCAGTTCTTC
. TRBJ1-1 TRBV4-2 . CASSQVQMNTEAFF TGTGCCAGCAGCCAAGTGCAGATGAACACTGAAGCTTTCTTT
few TRBJ1-2 TRBV10-1 . CASSAGDNYGYTF TGCGCCAGCAGTGCGGGGGACAACTATGGCTACACCTTC
. TRBJ2-1 TRBV5-1 . CASSPPPRGVNNEQFF TGCGCCAGCAGCCCTCCTCCCCGGGGTGTCAACAATGAGCAGTTCTTC
once TRBJ2-4 TRBV15 . CATSHRDLKNIQYF TGTGCCACCAGCCACCGGGACTTAAAAAACATTCAGTACTTC
. TRBJ2-3 TRBV25-1 . CASSEGLRLTQYF TGTGCCAGCAGTGAGGGACTCCGGCTTACGCAGTATTTT